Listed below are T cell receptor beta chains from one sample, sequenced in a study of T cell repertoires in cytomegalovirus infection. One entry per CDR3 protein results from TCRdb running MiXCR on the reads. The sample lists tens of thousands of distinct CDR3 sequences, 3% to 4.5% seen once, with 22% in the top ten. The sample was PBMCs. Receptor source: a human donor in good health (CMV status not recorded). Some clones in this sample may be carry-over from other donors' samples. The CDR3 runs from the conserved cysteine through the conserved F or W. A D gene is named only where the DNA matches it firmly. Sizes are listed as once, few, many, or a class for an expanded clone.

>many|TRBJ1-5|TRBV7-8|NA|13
CASSRTGNQPQHF
TGTGCCAGCAGCCGGACAGGCAATCAGCCCCAGCATTTT
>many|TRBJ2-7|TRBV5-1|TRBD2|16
CASSFYGTSGTYEQYF
TGCGCCAGCAGCTTTTACGGGACTAGCGGAACCTACGAGCAGTACTTC
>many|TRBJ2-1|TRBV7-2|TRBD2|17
CASSQPSGGAQWNEQFF
TGTGCCAGCAGCCAACCTAGCGGGGGGGCCCAATGGAATGAGCAGTTCTTC
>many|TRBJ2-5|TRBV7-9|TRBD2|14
CASSELAGGHTQYF
TGTGCCAGCAGCGAGCTAGCGGGGGGGCATACCCAGTACTTC
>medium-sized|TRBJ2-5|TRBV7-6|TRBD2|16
CASSDGASGFRETQYF
TGTGCCAGCAGCGACGGGGCTAGCGGGTTTCGGGAGACCCAGTACTTC
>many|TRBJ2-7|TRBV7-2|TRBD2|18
CASSTPTSGREDPYEQYF
TGTGCCAGCAGCACCCCGACTAGCGGGAGGGAAGACCCCTACGAGCAGTACTTC
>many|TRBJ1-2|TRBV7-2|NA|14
CASSFVPQDYGYTF
TGTGCCAGCAGCTTTGTGCCCCAGGACTATGGCTACACCTTC
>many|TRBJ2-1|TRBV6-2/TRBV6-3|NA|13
CASSYQSRHEQFF
TGTGCCAGCAGTTACCAAAGTCGGCATGAGCAGTTCTTC
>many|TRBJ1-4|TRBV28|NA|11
CASSSKHKLFF
TGTGCCAGCAGTTCTAAACACAAACTGTTTTTT
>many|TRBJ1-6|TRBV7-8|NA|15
CASSLRGTVKSPLHF
TGTGCCAGCAGCTTACGAGGGACGGTAAAGTCACCCCTCCACTTT
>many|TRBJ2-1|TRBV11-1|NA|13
CASSVDGYNEQFF
TGTGCCAGCAGCGTGGACGGATACAATGAGCAGTTCTTC
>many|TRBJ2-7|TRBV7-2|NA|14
CASSFGRALNEQYF
TGTGCCAGCAGCTTCGGCAGGGCTTTAAACGAGCAGTACTTC
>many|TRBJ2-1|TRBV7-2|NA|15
CASSFYPVSYNEQFF
TGTGCCAGCAGCTTTTACCCGGTATCCTACAATGAGCAGTTCTTC